This is a list of T cell receptor beta chains from one sample in a study of regulatory T cells in long-lasting Graves disease. TCRdb re-analysed the multiplex PCR reads in MiXCR, keeping a single row per CDR3 protein. This table has just over 600,000 distinct CDR3 sequences, approximately 15% appearing once. These data also featured in a second study, about T cells in Graves' hyperthyroidism and ophthalmopathy.

Sequences were derived from peripheral blood mononuclear cells (PBMCs), sampled at new diagnosis, from a patient treated with antithyroid drugs. Source of these receptors: a woman in her 30s with Graves disease. The CDR3 runs from the conserved cysteine through the conserved F or W. Rows give clone size only sometimes, using once, few, many, or a class for an expanded clone.

V	size	J	length	CDR3
TRBV2	many	TRBJ2-7	14	CASSGRGSSYEQYF
TRBV30	few	TRBJ2-7	18	CAPNLRSGTSLSSYEQYF
TRBV29-1	many	TRBJ1-2	12	CSVERTENGYTF
TRBV9	few	TRBJ2-5	13	CASSVYGQETQYF
TRBV29-1	few	TRBJ1-1	11	CSGRWGPEAFF
TRBV28	many	TRBJ1-2	13	CASSLTGNYGYTF
TRBV28	many	TRBJ2-2	15	CASSRQVLRTGELFF
TRBV20-1	few	TRBJ2-1	12	CSARDQGTEQFF
TRBV29-1	.	TRBJ2-3	17	CSVDRFGAGDETDTQYF
TRBV20-1	.	TRBJ1-1	13	CSGSAQTPTEAFF
TRBV10-3	many	TRBJ2-3	13	CAITRVPTDTQYF
TRBV6-1	many	TRBJ2-1	17	CASRVPGGSGGYNEQFF
TRBV20-1	few	TRBJ2-3	17	CSARDLDSGRSTDTQYF
TRBV7-3	many	TRBJ2-3	14	CASSLTWPTDTQYF
TRBV11-2	few	TRBJ2-5	15	CASSQVWGPQETQYF
TRBV20-1	few	TRBJ2-7	14	CSASRPGTSDEQYF
TRBV14	few	TRBJ2-3	15	CASSQDSGGTDTQYF
TRBV28	many	TRBJ2-1	15	CASSPSRGGRNEQFF
TRBV20-1	many	TRBJ2-7	12	CSAGRGTYEQYF
TRBV18	few	TRBJ2-7	14	CASSHTPMSDEQYF
TRBV6-1	many	TRBJ1-5	14	CASRSGGSNQPQHF
TRBV3-1	.	TRBJ2-1	16	CASSASGSRSYNEQFF